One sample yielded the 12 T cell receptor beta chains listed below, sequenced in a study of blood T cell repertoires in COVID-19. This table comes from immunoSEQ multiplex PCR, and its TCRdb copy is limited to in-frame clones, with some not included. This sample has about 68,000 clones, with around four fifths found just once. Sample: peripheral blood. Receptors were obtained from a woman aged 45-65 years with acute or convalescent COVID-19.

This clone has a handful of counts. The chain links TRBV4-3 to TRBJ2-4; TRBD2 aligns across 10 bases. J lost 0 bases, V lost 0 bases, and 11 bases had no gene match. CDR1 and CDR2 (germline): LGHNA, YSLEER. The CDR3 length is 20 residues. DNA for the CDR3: TGCGCCAGCAGCCAAGATAGCGGACTAGCGGTCCCCTTAGCCAAAAACATTCAGTACTTC. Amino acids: CASSQDSGLAVPLAKNIQYF.

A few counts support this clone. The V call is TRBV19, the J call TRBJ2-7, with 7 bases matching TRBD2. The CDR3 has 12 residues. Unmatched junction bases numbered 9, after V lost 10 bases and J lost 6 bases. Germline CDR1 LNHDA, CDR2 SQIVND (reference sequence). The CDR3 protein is CATSMGLFEQYF. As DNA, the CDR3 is TGTGCCACCAGCATGGGACTATTCGAGCAGTACTTC.

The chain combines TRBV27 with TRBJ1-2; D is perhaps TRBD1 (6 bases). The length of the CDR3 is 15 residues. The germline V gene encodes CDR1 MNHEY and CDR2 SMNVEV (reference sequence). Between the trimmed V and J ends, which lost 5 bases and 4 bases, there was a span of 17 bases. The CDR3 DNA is TGTGCCAGCAGTCCTCGGGCAGGGGTCAGCTATGGCTACACCTTC. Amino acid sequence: CASSPRAGVSYGYTF.

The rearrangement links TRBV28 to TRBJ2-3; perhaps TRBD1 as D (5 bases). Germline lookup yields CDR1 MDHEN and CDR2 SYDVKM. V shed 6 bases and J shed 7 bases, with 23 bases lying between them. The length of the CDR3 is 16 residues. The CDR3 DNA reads TGTGCCAGCAGCCAGACAGATATTATTCTGGGTCATACGCAGTATTTT. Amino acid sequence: CASSQTDIILGHTQYF.

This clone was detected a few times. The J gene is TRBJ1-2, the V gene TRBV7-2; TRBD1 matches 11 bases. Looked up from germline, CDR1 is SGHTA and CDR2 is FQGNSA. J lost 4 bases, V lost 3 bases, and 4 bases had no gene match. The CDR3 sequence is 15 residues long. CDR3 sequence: CASSLGTGGSYGYTF. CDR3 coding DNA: TGTGCCAGCAGCTTGGGGACAGGGGGATCCTATGGCTACACCTTC.

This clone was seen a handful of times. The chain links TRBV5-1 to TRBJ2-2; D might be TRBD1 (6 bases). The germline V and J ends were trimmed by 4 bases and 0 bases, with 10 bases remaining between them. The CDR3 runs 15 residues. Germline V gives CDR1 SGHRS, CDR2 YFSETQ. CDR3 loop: CASSPGTTNTGELFF. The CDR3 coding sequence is TGCGCCAGCAGCCCCGGGACAACGAACACCGGGGAGCTGTTTTTT.

As DNA, the CDR3 is TGTGCCAGTACCAAGCGAGGACAGGGGGCGTCTGGAAACACCATATATTTT. Its protein product is CASTKRGQGASGNTIYF. The chain employs TRBV19 and TRBJ1-3; 11 bases are shared with TRBD1. V shed 7 bases, J shed 1 base, and the junction held 9 bases outside the gene matches. The CDR3 has 17 amino acids. Germline lookup yields CDR1 LNHDA and CDR2 SQIVND (reference sequence).

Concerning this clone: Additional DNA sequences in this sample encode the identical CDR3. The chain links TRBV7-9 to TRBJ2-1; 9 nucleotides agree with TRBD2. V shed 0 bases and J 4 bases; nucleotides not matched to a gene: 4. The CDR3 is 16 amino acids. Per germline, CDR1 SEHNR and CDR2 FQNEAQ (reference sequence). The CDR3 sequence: CASSLALAGTYNEQFF. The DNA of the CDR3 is TGTGCCAGCAGCTTAGCGCTAGCGGGAACTTACAATGAGCAGTTCTTC.

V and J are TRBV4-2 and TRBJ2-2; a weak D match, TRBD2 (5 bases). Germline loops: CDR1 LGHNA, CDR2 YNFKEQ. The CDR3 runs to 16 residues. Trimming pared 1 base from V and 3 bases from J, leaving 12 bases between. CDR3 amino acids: CASSQGLTRDTGELFF. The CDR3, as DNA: TGTGCCAGCAGCCAAGGACTAACGAGGGACACCGGGGAGCTGTTTTTT.

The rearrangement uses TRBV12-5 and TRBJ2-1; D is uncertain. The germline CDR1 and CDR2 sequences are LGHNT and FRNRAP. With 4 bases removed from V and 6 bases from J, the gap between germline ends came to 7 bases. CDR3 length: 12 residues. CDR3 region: CASGSGVNEQFF. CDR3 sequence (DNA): TGTGCTAGTGGTTCCGGAGTCAATGAGCAGTTCTTC.

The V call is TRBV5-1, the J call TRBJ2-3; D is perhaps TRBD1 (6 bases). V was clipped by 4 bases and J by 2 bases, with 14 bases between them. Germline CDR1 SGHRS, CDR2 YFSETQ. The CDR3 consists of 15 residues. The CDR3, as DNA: TGCGCCAGCAGCCAGGGGTCCGCCATCACAGATACGCAGTATTTT. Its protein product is CASSQGSAITDTQYF.

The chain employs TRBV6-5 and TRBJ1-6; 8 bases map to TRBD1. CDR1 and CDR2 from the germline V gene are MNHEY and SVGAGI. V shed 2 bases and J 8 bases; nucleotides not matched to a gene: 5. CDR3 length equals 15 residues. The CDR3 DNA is TGTGCCAGCAGTTACCGACAGGGGAAGGATTCACCCCTCCACTTT. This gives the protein CASSYRQGKDSPLHF.